The rows below give T cell receptor beta chains drawn from one sample of a study of blood T cells in healthy people across ages. TCRdb re-called the 5' RACE reads with MiXCR, one entry per CDR3 protein. The table lists approximately 850,000 distinct CDR3 sequences, 58% of them singletons. The sequencing input was blood. The receptors stem from a man under 40 in good health. Each CDR3 is given with its conserved first and last residue. Fields, in order: D gene, J gene, V gene, clone size, CDR3 protein, CDR3 DNA. A D gene is named only where the DNA matches it firmly. Some rows mark clone size as missing; the rest say once, few, many or name a class of expanded clone.

>TRBD1|TRBJ1-2|TRBV3-1|medium-sized
CASSQSLLGGGYGYTF
TGTGCCAGCAGCCAAAGTCTTTTAGGGGGCGGCTATGGCTACACCTTC
>.|TRBJ2-7|TRBV2|.
CAKQLQGTYEQYF
TGTGCCAAACAACTACAGGGCACCTACGAGCAGTACTTC
>.|TRBJ2-3|TRBV20-1|once
CSARGVRGTYTDTQYF
TGCAGTGCTAGGGGGGTAAGGGGGACTTACACAGATACGCAGTATTTT
>TRBD1|TRBJ1-2|TRBV28|few
CASSLKGQGAYGYTF
TGTGCCAGCAGTTTAAAGGGACAGGGGGCGTATGGCTACACCTTC
>TRBD2|TRBJ2-7|TRBV13|.
CASSLSGGRPSYEQYF
TGTGCCAGCAGCTTAAGCGGGGGGAGGCCCTCCTACGAGCAGTACTTC
>TRBD1|TRBJ2-7|TRBV7-2|.
CASSVGTGGVLERQYF
TGTGCCAGCTCCGTTGGAACAGGGGGCGTTCTGGAAAGGCAGTACTTC
>.|TRBJ2-7|TRBV12-3/TRBV12-4|.
CASSLGPVEQYF
TGTGCCAGCAGTTTGGGCCCTGTCGAGCAGTACTTC
>.|TRBJ2-3|TRBV6-1|.
CASSRDFYTDTQYF
TGTGCCAGCAGCCGGGACTTCTACACAGATACGCAGTATTTT
>.|TRBJ2-7|TRBV15|.
CATSKGGGVRDEQYF
TGTGCCACCAGCAAGGGTGGAGGGGTTAGGGACGAGCAGTACTTC
>TRBD1|TRBJ2-5|TRBV29-1|few
CSGQGAGETQYF
TGCAGCGGACAGGGGGCTGGAGAGACCCAGTACTTC
>.|TRBJ2-7|TRBV29-1|once
CSVTTPQVRAYHEQYF
TGTAGCGTTACCACCCCTCAGGTCAGGGCGTACCACGAGCAGTACTTC
>TRBD2|TRBJ2-7|TRBV20-1|few
CSANGRGGYYEQYF
TGCAGTGCTAACGGGCGGGGGGGTTACTACGAGCAGTACTTC
>TRBD2|TRBJ2-7|TRBV20-1|.
CSARVIAGGYEQYF
TGCAGTGCTAGAGTGATAGCGGGAGGCTACGAGCAGTACTTC
>.|TRBJ2-2|TRBV10-3|once
CAISGLRGGLNTGELFF
TGTGCCATCAGTGGCCTGAGGGGGGGTTTGAACACCGGGGAGCTGTTTTTT
>TRBD2|TRBJ2-7|TRBV5-1|.
CASSSSSGTSGSYYEQYF
TGCGCCAGCAGCTCATCCTCCGGGACTAGCGGATCGTACTACGAGCAGTACTTC
>.|TRBJ2-7|TRBV10-3|.
CAISAADSSYEQYF
TGTGCCATCAGTGCCGCGGACAGCTCCTACGAGCAGTACTTC
>.|TRBJ2-1|TRBV6-5|.
CASSYVGDLYNEQFF
TGTGCCAGCAGTTACGTCGGGGACCTTTACAATGAGCAGTTCTTC
>TRBD2|TRBJ2-5|TRBV4-2|.
CASSQGGRRDEQYF
TGTGCCAGCAGCCAAGGCGGGAGGCGGGATGAGCAGTACTTC
>.|TRBJ2-1|TRBV5-1|.
CASSSSQGYEQFF
TGCGCCAGCAGCTCTTCACAGGGTTATGAGCAGTTCTTC
>.|TRBJ2-5|TRBV29-1|.
CSVEGGWRDTQETQYF
TGCAGCGTTGAAGGGGGCTGGCGGGACACCCAAGAGACCCAGTACTTC
>TRBD1|TRBJ2-7|TRBV7-2|few
CASSSDRISYEQYF
TGTGCCAGCAGCTCGGACAGGATCTCCTACGAGCAGTACTTC
>.|TRBJ1-2|TRBV6-6|.
CASNRQISNYGYTF
TGTGCCAGCAATAGACAGATCTCTAACTATGGCTACACCTTC
>.|TRBJ2-3|TRBV10-3|.
CAISGHAEADTQYF
TGTGCCATCAGTGGCCACGCCGAGGCAGATACGCAGTATTTT
>.|TRBJ2-1|TRBV20-1|.
CSARDRSFNEQFF
TGCAGTGCTAGAGATCGCAGTTTTAATGAGCAGTTCTTC
>.|TRBJ1-2|TRBV20-1|.
CSARDPGKGYTF
TGCAGTGCTAGAGACCCCGGGAAAGGCTACACCTTC
>.|TRBJ2-7|TRBV3-1|few
CASSQDRILQYF
TGTGCCAGCAGCCAAGATCGGATCCTGCAGTACTTC
>.|TRBJ2-3|TRBV20-1|few
CSAREDADTQYF
TGCAGTGCTAGAGAGGACGCAGATACGCAGTATTTT
>.|TRBJ1-1|TRBV9|once
CASSGPGEAFF
TGTGCCAGCAGCGGACCCGGTGAAGCTTTCTTT
>TRBD1|TRBJ1-2|TRBV4-2|.
CASSQDPQGAHGYTF
TGTGCCAGCAGCCAAGATCCTCAGGGGGCCCATGGCTACACCTTC
>.|TRBJ1-2|TRBV29-1|.
CSADPLFYGYTF
TGCAGCGCCGACCCCCTCTTCTATGGCTACACCTTC